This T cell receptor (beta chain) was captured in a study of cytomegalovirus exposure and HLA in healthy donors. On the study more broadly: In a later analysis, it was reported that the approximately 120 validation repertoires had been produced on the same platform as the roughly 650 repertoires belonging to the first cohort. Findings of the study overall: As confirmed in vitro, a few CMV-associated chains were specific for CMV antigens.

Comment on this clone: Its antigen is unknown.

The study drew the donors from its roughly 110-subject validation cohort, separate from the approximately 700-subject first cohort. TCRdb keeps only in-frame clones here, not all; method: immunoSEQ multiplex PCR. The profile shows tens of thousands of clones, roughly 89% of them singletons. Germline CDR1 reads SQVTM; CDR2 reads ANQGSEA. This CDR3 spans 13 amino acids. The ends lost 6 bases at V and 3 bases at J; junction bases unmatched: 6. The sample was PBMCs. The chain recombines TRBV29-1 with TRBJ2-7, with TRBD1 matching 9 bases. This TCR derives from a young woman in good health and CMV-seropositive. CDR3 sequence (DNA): TGCAGCGTAGTACAGGGGGCTAGCTACGAGCAGTACTTC. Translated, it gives CSVVQGASYEQYF.